The 2 T cell receptor beta chains given below trace back to one sample, sequenced in a study of cytomegalovirus exposure and HLA in healthy donors. It was with 60 Vbeta and 13 Jbeta primers that the PCR ran. Profiling relied on immunoSEQ multiplex PCR, and the TCRdb table lists in-frame clones only, not all of them. The listing records 150,000 to 200,000 clones. Sequenced: PBMCs. The receptors come from a young man in good health and CMV-seronegative.

This chain joins TRBV6-5 and TRBJ1-5; D not resolved. The CDR3 runs to 16 residues. Trimming shortened V by 0 bases and J by 2 bases, and 11 bases separated the two germline ends. Per germline, CDR1 MNHEY and CDR2 SVGAGI. CDR3 residues: CASSYSGGGGNQPQHF. The DNA for the CDR3 is TGTGCCAGCAGTTACTCGGGCGGCGGGGGCAATCAGCCCCAGCATTTT.

V gene TRBV5-4 combines with J gene TRBJ2-7, with 8 bases that match TRBD1. The CDR3 runs 16 residues. Germline CDR1 is SGHNT and CDR2 is YYREEE (reference sequence). With V trimmed by 4 bases and J by 1 base, 10 bases remained unmatched. This CDR3 is CASSRLQGEDSYEQYF. For the CDR3, the DNA is TGTGCCAGCAGCCGATTACAGGGGGAGGATTCCTACGAGCAGTACTTC. Filled out from reference TRBV5-4 and TRBJ2-7, the complete variable domain reads ETGVTQSPTHLIKTRGQQVTLRCSSQSGHNTVSWYQQALGQGPQFIFQYYREEENGRGNFPPRFSGLQFPNYSSELNVNALELDDSALYLCASSRLQGEDSYEQYFGPGTRLTVT.